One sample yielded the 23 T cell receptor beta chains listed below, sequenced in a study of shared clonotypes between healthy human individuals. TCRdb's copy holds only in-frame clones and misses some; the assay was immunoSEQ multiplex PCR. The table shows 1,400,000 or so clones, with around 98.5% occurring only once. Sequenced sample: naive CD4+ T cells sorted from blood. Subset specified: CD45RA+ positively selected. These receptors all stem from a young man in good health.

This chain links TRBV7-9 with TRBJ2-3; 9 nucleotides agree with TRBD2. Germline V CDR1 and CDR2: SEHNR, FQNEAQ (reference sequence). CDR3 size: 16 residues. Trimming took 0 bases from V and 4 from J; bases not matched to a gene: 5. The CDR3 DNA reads TGTGCCAGCAGCTTAGCCGGGACTAGCAATTCAGATACGCAGTATTTT. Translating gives CASSLAGTSNSDTQYF.

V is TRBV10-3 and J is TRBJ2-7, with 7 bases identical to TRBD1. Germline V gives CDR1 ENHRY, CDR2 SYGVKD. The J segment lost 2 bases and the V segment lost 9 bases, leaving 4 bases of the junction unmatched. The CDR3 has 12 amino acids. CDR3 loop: CAIRQGTYEQYF. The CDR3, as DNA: TGTGCCATTAGACAGGGTACCTACGAGCAGTACTTC.

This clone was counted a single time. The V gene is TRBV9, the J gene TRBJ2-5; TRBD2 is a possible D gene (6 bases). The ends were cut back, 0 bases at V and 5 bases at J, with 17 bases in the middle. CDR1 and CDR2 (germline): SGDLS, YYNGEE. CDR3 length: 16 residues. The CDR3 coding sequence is TGTGCCAGCAGCGTAGGTGGAGGGAAGGGGCGGGAGACCCAGTACTTC. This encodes CASSVGGGKGRETQYF.

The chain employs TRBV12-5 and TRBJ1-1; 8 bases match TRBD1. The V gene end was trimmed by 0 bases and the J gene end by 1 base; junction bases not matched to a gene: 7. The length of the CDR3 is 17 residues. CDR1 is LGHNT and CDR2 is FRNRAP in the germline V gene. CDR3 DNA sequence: TGTGCTAGTGGTTTGGTACGTAAAGGGACAGGGAACACTGAAGCTTTCTTT. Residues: CASGLVRKGTGNTEAFF. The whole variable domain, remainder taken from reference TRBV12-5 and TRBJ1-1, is DARVTQTPRHKVTEMGQEVTMRCQPILGHNTVFWYRQTMMQGLELLAYFRNRAPLDDSGMPKDRFSAEMPDATLATLKIQPSEPRDSAVYFCASGLVRKGTGNTEAFFGQGTRLTVV.

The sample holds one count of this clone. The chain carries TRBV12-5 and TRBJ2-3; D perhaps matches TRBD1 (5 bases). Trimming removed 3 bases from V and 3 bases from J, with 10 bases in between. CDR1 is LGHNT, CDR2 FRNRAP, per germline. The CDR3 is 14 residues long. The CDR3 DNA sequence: TGTGCTAGTGGTTTTGGTCAGGGAACAGATACGCAGTATTTT. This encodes CASGFGQGTDTQYF.

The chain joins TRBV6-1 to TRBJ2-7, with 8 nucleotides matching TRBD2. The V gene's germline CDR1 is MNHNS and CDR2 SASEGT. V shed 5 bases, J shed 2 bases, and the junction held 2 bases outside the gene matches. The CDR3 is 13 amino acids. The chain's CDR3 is CASSISGTYEQYF. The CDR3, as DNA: TGTGCCAGCAGTATTAGCGGGACCTACGAGCAGTACTTC.

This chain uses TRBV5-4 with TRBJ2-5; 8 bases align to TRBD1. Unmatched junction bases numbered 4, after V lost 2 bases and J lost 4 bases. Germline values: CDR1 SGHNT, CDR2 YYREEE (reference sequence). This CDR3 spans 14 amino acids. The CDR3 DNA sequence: TGTGCCAGCAGCTTACAGGGGGTGGGAGAGACCCAGTACTTC. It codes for CASSLQGVGETQYF.

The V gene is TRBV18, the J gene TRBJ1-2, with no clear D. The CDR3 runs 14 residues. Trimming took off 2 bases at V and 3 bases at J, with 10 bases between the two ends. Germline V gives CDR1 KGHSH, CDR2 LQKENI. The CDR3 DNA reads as TGTGCCAGCTCACCATCCCAGGTAGACTATGGCTACACCTTC. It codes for CASSPSQVDYGYTF.

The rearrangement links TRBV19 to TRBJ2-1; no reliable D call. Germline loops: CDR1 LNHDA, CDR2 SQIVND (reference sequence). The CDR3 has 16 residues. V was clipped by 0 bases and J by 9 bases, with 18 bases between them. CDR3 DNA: TGTGCCAGTAGTATAGATCGACGCCTAGTTTCTGGTGAGCAGTTCTTC. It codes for CASSIDRRLVSGEQFF.

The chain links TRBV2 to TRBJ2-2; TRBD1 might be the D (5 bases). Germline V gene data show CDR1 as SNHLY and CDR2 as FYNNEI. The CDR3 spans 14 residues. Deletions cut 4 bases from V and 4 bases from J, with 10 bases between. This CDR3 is CASSGGGPTGELFF. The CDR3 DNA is TGTGCCAGCAGTGGGGGCGGTCCCACCGGGGAGCTGTTTTTT. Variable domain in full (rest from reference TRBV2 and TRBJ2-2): EPEVTQTPSHQVTQMGQEVILRCVPISNHLYFYWYRQILGQKVEFLVSFYNNEISEKSEIFDDQFSVERPDGSNFTLKIRSTKLEDSAMYFCASSGGGPTGELFFGEGSRLTVL.

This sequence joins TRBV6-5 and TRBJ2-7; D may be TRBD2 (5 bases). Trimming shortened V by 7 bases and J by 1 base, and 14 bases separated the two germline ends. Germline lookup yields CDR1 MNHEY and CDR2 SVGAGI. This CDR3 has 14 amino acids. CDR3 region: CASMRSGRSYEQYF. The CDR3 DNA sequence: TGTGCCAGCATGAGAAGCGGACGATCCTACGAGCAGTACTTC.

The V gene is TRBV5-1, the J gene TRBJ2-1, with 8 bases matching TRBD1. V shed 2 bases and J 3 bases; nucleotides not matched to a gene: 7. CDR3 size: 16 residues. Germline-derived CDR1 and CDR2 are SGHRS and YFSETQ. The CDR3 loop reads CASSLGGQVNYNEQFF. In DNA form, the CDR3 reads TGCGCCAGCAGCTTAGGGGGACAGGTGAACTACAATGAGCAGTTCTTC.

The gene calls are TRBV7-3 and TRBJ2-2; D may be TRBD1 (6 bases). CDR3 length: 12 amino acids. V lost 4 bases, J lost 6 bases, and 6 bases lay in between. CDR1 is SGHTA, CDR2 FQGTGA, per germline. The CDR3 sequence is CASSYRAGELFF. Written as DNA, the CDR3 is TGTGCCAGCAGCTACAGGGCCGGGGAGCTGTTTTTT.

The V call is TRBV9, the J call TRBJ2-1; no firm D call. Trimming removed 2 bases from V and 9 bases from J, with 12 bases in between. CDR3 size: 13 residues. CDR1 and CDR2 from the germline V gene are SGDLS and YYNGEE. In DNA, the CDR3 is TGTGCCAGCAGCGTGGGAAGCGTCAGTGAGCAGTTCTTC. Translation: CASSVGSVSEQFF.

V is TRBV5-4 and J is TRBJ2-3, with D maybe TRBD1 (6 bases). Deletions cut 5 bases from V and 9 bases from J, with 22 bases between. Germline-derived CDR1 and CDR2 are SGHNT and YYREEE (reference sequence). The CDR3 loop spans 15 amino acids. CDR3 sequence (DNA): TGTGCCAGCAGTTACAGGGAGAAGGGTAGCGTCACGCAGTATTTT. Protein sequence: CASSYREKGSVTQYF.

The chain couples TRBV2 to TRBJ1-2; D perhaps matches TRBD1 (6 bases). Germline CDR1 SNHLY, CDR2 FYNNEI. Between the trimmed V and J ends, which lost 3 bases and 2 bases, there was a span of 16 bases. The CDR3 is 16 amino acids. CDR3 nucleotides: TGTGCCAGCAGTGAGTTGACAGGAGCTTGGAACTATGGCTACACCTTC. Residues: CASSELTGAWNYGYTF.

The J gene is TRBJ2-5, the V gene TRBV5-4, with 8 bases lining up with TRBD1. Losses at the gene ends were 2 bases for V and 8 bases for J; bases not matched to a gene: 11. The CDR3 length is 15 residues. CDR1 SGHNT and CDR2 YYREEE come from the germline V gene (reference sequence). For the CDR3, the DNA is TGTGCCAGCAGCTTAATATTCGGACAGGGTATAACCCAGTACTTC. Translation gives CASSLIFGQGITQYF.

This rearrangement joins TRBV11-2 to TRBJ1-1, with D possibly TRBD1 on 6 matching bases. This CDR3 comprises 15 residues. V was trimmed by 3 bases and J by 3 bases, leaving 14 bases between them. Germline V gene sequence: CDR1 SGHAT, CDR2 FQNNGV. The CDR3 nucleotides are TGTGCCAGCAGCTTTAATCAGGGGCGGCACACTGAAGCTTTCTTT. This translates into CASSFNQGRHTEAFF.

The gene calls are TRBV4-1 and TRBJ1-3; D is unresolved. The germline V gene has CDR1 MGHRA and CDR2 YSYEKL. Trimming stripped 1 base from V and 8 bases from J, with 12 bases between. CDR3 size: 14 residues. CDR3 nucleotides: TGCGCCAGCAGCCAAGCTCGCCAGGAGTACACCATATATTTT. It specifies CASSQARQEYTIYF.

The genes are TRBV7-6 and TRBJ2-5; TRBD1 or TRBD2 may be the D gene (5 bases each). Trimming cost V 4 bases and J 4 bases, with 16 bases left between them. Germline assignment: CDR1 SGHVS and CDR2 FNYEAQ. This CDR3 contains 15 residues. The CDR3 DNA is TGTGCCAGCAGCTCCCGCCCAGGGAGCGGAGAGACCCAGTACTTC. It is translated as CASSSRPGSGETQYF. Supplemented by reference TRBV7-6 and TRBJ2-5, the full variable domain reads GAGVSQSPRYKVTKRGQDVALRCDPISGHVSLYWYRQALGQGPEFLTYFNYEAQQDKSGLPNDRFSAERPEGSISTLTIQRTEQRDSAMYRCASSSRPGSGETQYFGPGTRLLVL.

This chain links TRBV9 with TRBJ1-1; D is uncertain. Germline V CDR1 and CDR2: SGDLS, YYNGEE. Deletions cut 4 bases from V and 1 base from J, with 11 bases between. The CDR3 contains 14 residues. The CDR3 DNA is TGTGCCAGCAGCTATAGGGCGGAGAACACTGAAGCTTTCTTT. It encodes CASSYRAENTEAFF.

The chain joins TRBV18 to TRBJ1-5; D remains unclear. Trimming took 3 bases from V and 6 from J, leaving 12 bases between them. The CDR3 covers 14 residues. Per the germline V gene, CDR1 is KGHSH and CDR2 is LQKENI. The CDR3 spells CASSPPGEGQPQHF. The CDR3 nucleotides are TGTGCCAGCTCACCCCCCGGGGAAGGTCAGCCCCAGCATTTT. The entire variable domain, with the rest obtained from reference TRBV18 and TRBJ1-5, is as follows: NAGVMQNPRHLVRRRGQEARLRCSPMKGHSHVYWYRQLPEEGLKFMVYLQKENIIDESGMPKERFSAEFPKEGPSILRIQQVVRGDSAAYFCASSPPGEGQPQHFGDGTRLSIL.

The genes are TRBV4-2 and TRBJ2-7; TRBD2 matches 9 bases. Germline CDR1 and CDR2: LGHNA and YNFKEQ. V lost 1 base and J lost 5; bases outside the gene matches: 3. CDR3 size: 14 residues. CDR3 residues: CASSQVAGVNEQYF. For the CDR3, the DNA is TGTGCCAGCAGCCAAGTAGCGGGAGTAAACGAGCAGTACTTC.